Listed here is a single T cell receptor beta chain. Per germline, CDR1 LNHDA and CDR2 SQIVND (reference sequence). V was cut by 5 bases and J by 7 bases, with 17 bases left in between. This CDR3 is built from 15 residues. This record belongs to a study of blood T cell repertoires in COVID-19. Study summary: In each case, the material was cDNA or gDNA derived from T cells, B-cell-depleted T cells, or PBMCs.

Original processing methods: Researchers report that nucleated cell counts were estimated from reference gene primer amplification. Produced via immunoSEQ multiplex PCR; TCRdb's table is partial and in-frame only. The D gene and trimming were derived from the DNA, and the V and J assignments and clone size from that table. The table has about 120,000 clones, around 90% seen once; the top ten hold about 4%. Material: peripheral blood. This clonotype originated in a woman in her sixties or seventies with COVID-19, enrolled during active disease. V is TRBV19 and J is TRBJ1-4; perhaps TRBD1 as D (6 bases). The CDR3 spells CASSPRQDLGEKLFF. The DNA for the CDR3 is TGTGCCAGTAGTCCAAGACAGGACCTAGGTGAAAAACTGTTTTTT. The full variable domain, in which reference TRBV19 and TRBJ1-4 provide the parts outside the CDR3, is DGGITQSPKYLFRKEGQNVTLSCEQNLNHDAMYWYRQDPGQGLRLIYYSQIVNDFQKGDIAEGYSVSREKKESFPLTVTSAQKNPTAFYLCASSPRQDLGEKLFFGSGTQLSVL.